This is a list of T cell receptor beta chains from one sample in a study of vaccination and CD4 T cells after COVID-19. Their antigens remain unidentified. TCRdb re-derived calls from the PCR reads in MiXCR, one entry per CDR3 protein. The table records some 23,000 distinct CDR3 sequences, around 42% of them present only once. The specimen was CD4+ T cells from blood, cultured in vitro, collected before SARS-CoV-2 vaccination. Every receptor here comes from a human donor who received a COVID-19 vaccine. CDR3s include the opening cysteine and the closing phenylalanine or tryptophan. The D gene is left open where the match is weak. Clone sizes are given selectively: once, few, many, or a class where the clone is expanded.

abundance: few
d_gene: TRBD2
j_gene: TRBJ2-3
v_gene: TRBV20-1
CDR3aa: CSAHQRGGGSDTQYF
CDR3nt: TGCAGTGCTCACCAGCGGGGGGGCGGGTCAGATACGCAGTATTTT

abundance: NA
d_gene: TRBD1
j_gene: TRBJ1-2
v_gene: TRBV5-1
CDR3aa: CASSMGAGGRVGYTF
CDR3nt: TGCGCCAGCAGCATGGGGGCAGGGGGCCGGGTTGGCTACACCTTC

abundance: NA
d_gene: NA
j_gene: TRBJ2-6
v_gene: TRBV5-1
CDR3aa: CASSLVQGVTGANVLTF
CDR3nt: TGCGCCAGCAGCTTGGTCCAGGGTGTTACTGGGGCCAACGTCCTGACTTTC

abundance: NA
d_gene: NA
j_gene: TRBJ1-2
v_gene: TRBV19
CDR3aa: CASSPGRVGSNYGYTF
CDR3nt: TGTGCCAGTAGTCCCGGCAGGGTGGGGTCTAACTATGGCTACACCTTC

abundance: NA
d_gene: TRBD2
j_gene: TRBJ2-3
v_gene: TRBV5-1
CDR3aa: CASSLKLAGVTTDTQYF
CDR3nt: TGCGCCAGCAGCTTGAAACTAGCGGGGGTTACTACAGATACGCAGTATTTT

abundance: few
d_gene: NA
j_gene: TRBJ1-3
v_gene: TRBV19
CDR3aa: CASSIGGPGNTIYF
CDR3nt: TGTGCCAGTAGTATCGGGGGCCCTGGAAACACCATATATTTT

abundance: NA
d_gene: NA
j_gene: TRBJ2-4
v_gene: TRBV5-1
CDR3aa: CASSLGGVEIQYF
CDR3nt: TGCGCCAGCAGCTTGGGCGGTGTAGAGATTCAGTACTTC

abundance: NA
d_gene: TRBD1
j_gene: TRBJ2-5
v_gene: TRBV2
CDR3aa: CASSLTGVWDETQYF
CDR3nt: TGTGCCAGCAGTCTCACAGGGGTATGGGATGAGACCCAGTACTTC

abundance: NA
d_gene: NA
j_gene: TRBJ1-2
v_gene: TRBV12-5
CDR3aa: CASGPNNYGYTF
CDR3nt: TGTGCTAGTGGTCCAAACAACTATGGCTACACCTTC

abundance: NA
d_gene: TRBD2
j_gene: TRBJ2-5
v_gene: TRBV7-8
CDR3aa: CASTGGLARETQYF
CDR3nt: TGTGCCAGCACCGGGGGACTAGCGCGAGAGACCCAGTACTTC

abundance: NA
d_gene: NA
j_gene: TRBJ1-6
v_gene: TRBV5-1
CDR3aa: CASSLMGNRSPLHF
CDR3nt: TGCGCCAGCAGCTTGATGGGGAATAGATCACCCCTCCACTTT